The rows below give T cell receptor beta chains drawn from one sample of a study of identical twins. TCRdb reprocessed the 5' RACE reads via MiXCR and lists one record per CDR3 protein. The repertoire holds 200,000 to 300,000 distinct CDR3 sequences, 5.5% to 7% seen once, with about 3.6% in the top ten. The sample was also reused in another study, on yellow fever vaccine responses in identical twins.

Sequencing was done on a sample of memory (CD45RO+) T cells sorted from blood. These receptors were taken from a woman aged 18 to 35 in good health. Both conserved end residues are part of each CDR3. D genes are given only for firm matches. Not all rows give a size; the values are once, few, many and, for expanded clones, a class.

j_call	v_call	d_call	clone_size	cdr3_aa	cdr3_nt
TRBJ1-5	TRBV6-2/TRBV6-3	NA	few	CASSLEWGHGQPQHF	TGTGCCAGCAGCCTTGAGTGGGGGCATGGTCAGCCCCAGCATTTT
TRBJ1-4	TRBV28	NA	NA	CASSNIRGIGTNEKLFF	TGTGCCAGCAGTAACATCAGGGGAATTGGGACTAATGAAAAACTGTTTTTT
TRBJ2-2	TRBV27	NA	NA	CASSFKRRTGELFF	TGTGCCAGCAGTTTTAAGAGAAGGACCGGGGAGCTGTTTTTT
TRBJ2-7	TRBV7-8	NA	few	CASRGGTGALYEQYF	TGTGCCAGCAGGGGGGGCACAGGGGCGTTGTACGAGCAGTACTTC
TRBJ2-3	TRBV11-2	TRBD2	NA	CASSRGLAPRTDTQYF	TGTGCCAGCAGCCGCGGACTAGCTCCGCGCACAGATACGCAGTATTTT
TRBJ1-4	TRBV12-3/TRBV12-4	NA	NA	CASRRRDTYEKLFF	TGTGCCAGCAGACGCCGGGACACTTATGAAAAACTGTTTTTT
TRBJ1-1	TRBV12-3/TRBV12-4	NA	few	CASTLGVNTEAFF	TGTGCCAGCACCCTCGGGGTGAACACTGAAGCTTTCTTT
TRBJ2-2	TRBV11-2	TRBD2	few	CASSRTRGGHFGELFF	TGTGCCAGCTCACGGACGCGGGGGGGCCATTTCGGGGAGCTGTTTTTT
TRBJ2-2	TRBV5-6	NA	many	CASSLLPTGELFF	TGTGCCAGCAGCTTGCTCCCCACCGGGGAGCTGTTTTTT
TRBJ1-1	TRBV12-3/TRBV12-4	NA	few	CATGGLSEAFF	TGTGCCACGGGGGGGTTGAGTGAAGCTTTCTTT
TRBJ1-1	TRBV10-3	NA	many	CAISDTNTEAFF	TGTGCCATCAGCGACACGAACACTGAAGCTTTCTTT
TRBJ2-2	TRBV6-1	NA	many	CASSGRANTGELFF	TGTGCCAGCAGTGGCAGAGCGAACACCGGGGAGCTGTTTTTT
TRBJ2-3	TRBV24-1	NA	NA	CATSVQGTDTQYF	TGTGCCACCAGTGTCCAGGGTACAGATACGCAGTATTTT
TRBJ1-5	TRBV19	NA	NA	CASKGERGVGQPQHF	TGTGCCAGTAAGGGGGAAAGGGGAGTGGGTCAGCCCCAGCATTTT
TRBJ2-7	TRBV27	TRBD2	NA	CASSLGLAGALREQYF	TGTGCCAGCAGTTTGGGGCTAGCGGGAGCACTTAGGGAGCAGTACTTC
TRBJ2-4	TRBV11-2	NA	many	CASSLGYQGRDIQYF	TGTGCCAGCAGCTTAGGTTACCAGGGAAGGGACATTCAGTACTTC
TRBJ2-1	TRBV9	TRBD1	NA	CASSVAGTVSYNEQFF	TGTGCCAGCAGCGTAGCCGGGACAGTGTCCTACAATGAGCAGTTCTTC
TRBJ2-5	TRBV10-3	TRBD2	few	CAITSGETQYF	TGTGCCATCACTAGCGGAGAGACCCAGTACTTC
TRBJ1-1	TRBV20-1	NA	NA	CSASPTDRVTEAFF	TGCAGTGCTAGCCCGACCGACAGAGTAACTGAAGCTTTCTTT
TRBJ2-7	TRBV23-1	NA	NA	CASSPGGRSSYEQYF	TGCGCCAGCAGCCCCGGGGGCAGGTCCTCCTACGAGCAGTACTTC
TRBJ2-5	TRBV11-3	NA	many	CASSLSGQETQYF	TGTGCCAGCAGCTTATCTGGCCAAGAGACCCAGTACTTC
TRBJ2-5	TRBV10-3	NA	many	CAISEKREETQYF	TGTGCCATCAGTGAAAAACGCGAAGAGACCCAGTACTTC
TRBJ2-2	TRBV5-1	NA	many	CASSLVVTVNTGELFF	TGCGCCAGCAGCTTGGTGGTGACGGTGAACACCGGGGAGCTGTTTTTT
TRBJ2-7	TRBV5-1	NA	NA	CASSLAGPPQYEQYF	TGCGCCAGCAGCTTGGCCGGCCCCCCTCAGTACGAGCAGTACTTC
TRBJ1-1	TRBV3-1	NA	NA	CASRHEAEAFF	TGTGCCAGCAGGCATGAGGCTGAAGCTTTCTTT
TRBJ2-5	TRBV7-6	TRBD2	few	CASSQGGLAGDQETQYF	TGTGCCAGCAGCCAAGGGGGACTAGCGGGAGACCAAGAGACCCAGTACTTC
TRBJ2-3	TRBV20-1	NA	many	CSARDGGRDTQYF	TGCAGTGCTAGAGACGGGGGCCGAGATACGCAGTATTTT
TRBJ1-1	TRBV7-8	NA	many	CASSSAGTEAFF	TGTGCCAGCAGCTCCGCGGGAACTGAAGCTTTCTTT
TRBJ1-2	TRBV11-2	TRBD1	many	CASSLEWTGDGYTF	TGTGCCAGCAGCTTAGAATGGACAGGTGATGGCTACACCTTC
TRBJ2-1	TRBV12-3/TRBV12-4	NA	many	CASSFKPRGSYNEQFF	TGTGCCAGCAGTTTCAAACCGCGGGGTTCCTACAATGAGCAGTTCTTC
TRBJ2-7	TRBV20-1	TRBD2	NA	CSAQGGTSGRDEQYF	TGCAGTGCCCAAGGAGGGACTAGCGGGAGGGACGAGCAGTACTTC
TRBJ2-1	TRBV6-4	NA	many	CASSVVGTGEQFF	TGTGCCAGCAGTGTAGTCGGAACTGGCGAGCAGTTCTTC
TRBJ1-5	TRBV4-1	TRBD1	NA	CASSQAGGAQPQHF	TGCGCCAGCAGCCAAGCAGGGGGGGCTCAGCCCCAGCATTTT
TRBJ2-4	TRBV29-1	NA	many	CSVTGTKNIQYF	TGCAGCGTGACCGGGACCAAAAACATTCAGTACTTC
TRBJ2-5	TRBV2	TRBD2	NA	CASSELWAGGETQYF	TGTGCCAGCAGTGAACTTTGGGCGGGAGGGGAGACCCAGTACTTC
TRBJ1-2	TRBV28	NA	NA	CASRGESGYGYTF	TGTGCCAGCAGGGGCGAGTCAGGCTATGGCTACACCTTC
TRBJ2-2	TRBV13	TRBD2	few	CASRRLAGGEAGELFF	TGTGCCAGCAGACGACTAGCGGGAGGGGAGGCCGGGGAGCTGTTTTTT
TRBJ2-1	TRBV7-9	NA	many	CASSSSGTNPLDEQFF	TGTGCCAGCAGCTCATCCGGGACGAATCCCTTGGATGAGCAGTTCTTC
TRBJ2-1	TRBV15	TRBD2	few	CATRGLADSYNEQFF	TGTGCCACCAGGGGACTAGCGGACTCCTACAATGAGCAGTTCTTC
TRBJ1-2	TRBV6-1	TRBD1	few	CASSELWDSRGYTF	TGTGCCAGCAGTGAACTATGGGACAGTAGGGGCTACACCTTC
TRBJ1-4	TRBV9	NA	NA	CASSVRGGELTNEKLFF	TGTGCCAGCAGCGTACGCGGAGGGGAATTAACTAATGAAAAACTGTTTTTT
TRBJ2-1	TRBV24-1	NA	NA	CATSDVQGLSSYNEQFF	TGTGCCACCAGTGACGTGCAGGGGCTTAGCTCCTACAATGAGCAGTTCTTC
TRBJ2-3	TRBV14	NA	NA	CASSQAGIPTDTQYF	TGTGCCAGCAGCCAAGCCGGTATCCCGACAGATACGCAGTATTTT
TRBJ1-4	TRBV12-3/TRBV12-4	NA	many	CASSLGRGEKLFF	TGTGCCAGCAGTTTAGGGCGGGGAGAAAAACTGTTTTTT
TRBJ1-5	TRBV5-1	TRBD1	many	CASSPTGNQPQHF	TGCGCCAGCAGCCCGACAGGGAATCAGCCCCAGCATTTT
TRBJ2-5	TRBV18	NA	NA	CASSPPRTRDIQETQYF	TGTGCCAGCTCACCACCGAGGACACGGGACATCCAAGAGACCCAGTACTTC
TRBJ1-3	TRBV5-1	NA	many	CASSLAAGYAGNTIYF	TGCGCCAGCAGCTTGGCGGCAGGGTATGCTGGAAACACCATATATTTT
TRBJ2-3	TRBV12-5	NA	NA	CASAIVSTDTQYF	TGTGCTAGTGCCATTGTTAGCACAGATACGCAGTATTTT
TRBJ2-3	TRBV3-1	TRBD2	many	CASSDGLVGLATQYF	TGTGCCAGCAGCGACGGACTAGTGGGGCTAGCTACGCAGTATTTT
TRBJ2-7	TRBV28	TRBD1	few	CASKAGGHEQYF	TGTGCCAGCAAGGCAGGGGGACACGAGCAGTACTTC
TRBJ2-3	TRBV29-1	NA	many	CSVAGDTDTQYF	TGCAGCGTTGCAGGGGACACAGATACGCAGTATTTT
TRBJ2-2	TRBV19	TRBD2	NA	CASSGTSLVGELFF	TGTGCCAGTTCCGGGACTAGCCTCGTCGGGGAGCTGTTTTTT
TRBJ2-1	TRBV6-5	NA	few	CASGRGAEQFF	TGTGCCAGCGGGAGGGGGGCCGAGCAGTTCTTC
TRBJ2-1	TRBV11-2	NA	NA	CASSPRWGNEQFF	TGTGCCAGCAGCCCCCGTTGGGGCAATGAGCAGTTCTTC
TRBJ2-1	TRBV6-2/TRBV6-3	TRBD1	NA	CASTMGQGPYNEQFF	TGTGCCAGCACCATGGGACAGGGGCCCTACAATGAGCAGTTCTTC
TRBJ2-3	TRBV7-3	NA	NA	CASSSSIGAGDTDTQYF	TGTGCCAGCAGCTCATCCATTGGGGCAGGAGACACAGATACGCAGTATTTT
TRBJ2-1	TRBV3-1	TRBD2	few	CASSQDLAGGSNEQFF	TGTGCCAGCAGCCAAGACCTAGCGGGAGGTAGCAATGAGCAGTTCTTC
TRBJ2-1	TRBV5-1	TRBD2	NA	CASSRDSSGVYNEQFF	TGCGCCAGCAGCCGCGATTCTAGCGGAGTATACAATGAGCAGTTCTTC
TRBJ1-1	TRBV28	NA	many	CASTSNTEAFF	TGTGCCAGCACCTCCAACACTGAAGCTTTCTTT
TRBJ1-1	TRBV10-3	TRBD1	few	CAISDRGQSTEAFF	TGTGCCATCAGTGACAGGGGGCAGAGCACTGAAGCTTTCTTT